The text below deals with one T cell receptor beta chain. Its antigen is currently unknown. This sample was included in a study of cytomegalovirus exposure and HLA in healthy donors. The data were produced by immunoSEQ multiplex PCR, yet TCRdb's version contains in-frame clones alone and is incomplete. The repertoire holds some 260,000 clones, with 90% as singletons. Among the 100 to 150 subjects of the validation cohort, separate from the approximately 700-subject first cohort, were the donors. Whole-study findings and limits: Under in vitro conditions, three CMV-associated chains were confirmed as specific for CMV antigens. Later, an analysis found that TCR clusters from the first cohort tended to co-occur in the 120 or so validation repertoires.

With V trimmed by 4 bases and J by 5 bases, 12 bases remained unmatched. The length of the CDR3 is 15 residues. In germline, CDR1 is SGHNT, CDR2 YYREEE (reference sequence). V is TRBV5-4 and J is TRBJ2-7; 7 positions agree with TRBD1. The clonotype was recovered from a woman aged 25-40 years in good health and CMV-seronegative. Material for sequencing was PBMCs. The CDR3 coding sequence is TGTGCCAGCAGCCTGTGGAACAGGGGCTCGGACGAGCAGTACTTC. Translated: CASSLWNRGSDEQYF.